This record concerns one TCR beta chain sequence. The antigen it recognizes is unknown. No base qualities exist here, and no much larger clone lies one base off it. TCR CDR3 regions were amplified from genomic DNA by multiplex PCR using the deep immunoSEQ assay. Extracted genomic DNA from each cell subset was spread evenly across all wells of several immunoSEQ 96-well plates, with each plate serving as a replicate. For sorted subsets, each replicate PCR was loaded with approximately 0.2 ug genomic DNA, equivalent to approximately 27,000 T cell genomes. Purified libraries were measured with a Qubit 3.0 fluorometer, size-checked on a Bioanalyzer 2100, and measured again with the KAPA Library Quantification kit. A separate single-read 150-cycle Illumina NextSeq 550 flow cell was used to sequence each immunoSEQ 96-well plate. On the study's bioinformatics: The immunoSEQ output contained only junctional sequences without quality scores, so filtering could not match that applied to full-length reads. Sequences were annotated with PyIR, a Python wrapper for IgBLAST v1.9, using IMGT germline references to assign V/J genes and CDR3. Reads with weak V/J assignments (E-value above 1e-6), missing CDR3, stop codons, out-of-frame junctions, or ambiguous translated residues were removed. A V3J clonotype was defined by an identical inferred V gene, J gene, and CDR3 amino acid sequence. The percentage overlap between two repertoires was calculated by dividing the number of shared unique clonotypes by the size of the smaller repertoire. RTK rarefaction, the Chao1 estimator, and Recon v2.1 estimates of unobserved clonotypes were used to assess repertoire richness. For all TCRbeta clonotypes obtained by the gDNA method from several donors, generation probabilities were computed with OLGA. Imported from immuneACCESS, the table was reduced by TCRdb to in-frame sequences with V and J called. These copies leave out some clones; in studies compared against another copy, an unresolved V gene accounts for under half, and the cause of the remainder is not known. The DNA gave D and trimming, while V, J and clone size come from that table. The table for this sample lists 2 million to 3 million clones; roughly 93% of them were counted only once. The ten largest make up approximately 0.37% of the sample.

The donors were healthy, HIV-negative adults with no recently reported acute infections or vaccinations. All donors were Caucasian adults living in Nashville, Tennessee, USA. CD4+ T cells were enriched through magnetic negative selection, after which naive cells were positively selected on CD45RA and the remaining negative fraction served as the memory subset. After blood collection by leukapheresis, PBMCs were isolated using Ficoll-Histopaque density gradient centrifugation and then cryopreserved in the vapor phase of liquid nitrogen. Analytical flow cytometry was used to check the purity and quantity of each magnetically sorted T cell population. Genomic DNA was isolated from every sorted fraction and measured by UV absorbance on a Nanodrop 2000c. The data stem from a study of shared clonotypes between healthy human individuals (dated by TCRdb to the early 2020s). Turning to the overall study: The cohort comprised a couple of women and a few men aged 18 to 49 years. Between about 0.9 and 8.9 billion PBMCs per donor were obtained by leukapheresis. For each donor, three plates each were used for CD4 naive and CD4 memory, two plates were used for CD8 naive, and one plate was used for CD8 memory. The study deeply sequenced blood TCR repertoires of about five healthy adults to estimate repertoire size and the extent of clonotype sharing between individuals. Different laboratories and diverse techniques were used to prepare libraries and sequence TCR repertoires, to increase sequencing depth and limit assay-specific biases. What the study reported, not specific to this receptor: Sharing across a few donors was observed for about 4.8% of naive CD4, 3% to 3.5% of naive CD8, 2.3% of memory CD4, and about 0.38% of memory CD8 clonotypes. Pairwise subsampling led to the expectation that sequencing depth would affect the degree of clonotype sharing among donors. Because the study included only a small number of donors, the genetic and exposure-history diversity represented was limited. Incomplete sequencing was indicated by rarefaction of sorted-subset datasets, despite the large sequencing depth. Sampling was limited to blood, and TCR repertoires in tissue likely differ from TCR repertoires in blood. Higher generation probabilities were observed for clonotypes shared by all four sorted-subset donors than for non-shared clonotypes. Estimated clonotype richness was generally larger for naive than for memory subsets.

Including the terminal cysteine and phenylalanine, the CDR3 comprises 15 residues. The retained sequence is limited to the CDR3, 45 bases, with the frame set at the first base. CDR1 MNHEY and CDR2 SMNVEV are derived from the germline V gene (reference sequence). The V and J ends are trimmed by 5 bases and 1 base, leaving 15 bases between them. The chain joins TRBV27 to TRBJ2-7; the D gene is perhaps TRBD1 or TRBD2, as each covers 6 bases. This receptor was identified in a man younger than 30 in good health. Some clones in this sample may be carry-over from other donors' samples. Specimen: naive CD4+ T cells from PBMCs. The meaning of the sample's cell subset or site label: CD45RA+ positively selected. The DNA is TGTGCCAGCAGTGTCGGGGGCGCGGGTTCCTACGAGCAGTACTTC. This encodes CASSVGGAGSYEQYF.